The present T cell receptor (beta chain) was sequenced within a study of OX40 agonist ivuxolimab in advanced cancers. Study as a whole: Patient treatment consisted of intravenous ivuxolimab administration every 2 weeks at 0.01 to 10 mg/kg.

Regarding this clone: The target antigen is unknown.

Findings of the study overall: Doses of 0.1 to 3.0 mg/kg were accompanied by clonal expansion of CD4+ and CD8+ blood T cells by week 6.

The method was immunoSEQ multiplex PCR; TCRdb's version includes in-frame clones alone and lacks a portion of them. Altogether 95,000 to 150,000 clones are present, 93% being singletons, with the ten largest covering more than 0.15%. The receptor comes from an adult with an advanced solid tumor such as melanoma, head and neck, liver or kidney cancer. This specimen was CD4+ or CD8+ T cells sorted from blood, taken in a trial of the OX40 agonist ivuxolimab.

The CDR3 sequence: CASSFKDAMDTQYF. In nucleotides, the CDR3 is TGTGCCAGTAGTTTCAAGGACGCCATGGATACGCAGTATTTT. The chain recombines TRBV19 with TRBJ2-3; D not resolved. Trimming pared 5 bases from V and 6 bases from J, leaving 15 bases between. Germline V gives CDR1 LNHDA, CDR2 SQIVND (reference sequence). There are 14 residues in the CDR3.